This entry lists 25 T cell receptor beta chains sequenced from one sample in a study of shared clonotypes between healthy human individuals. Sequencing was performed with immunoSEQ multiplex PCR; in TCRdb, only in-frame clones are kept and a portion is missing. The sample gives about 2.1 million clones, roughly 91% of which show up once; about 1.8% is in the top ten. Naive CD8 populations comprised CD45RO-negative cells positively selected for CCR7, excluding terminally differentiated effector memory CD45RA+ cells. Sequencing was performed on naive CD8+ T cells from PBMCs. The source of these receptors is a man aged 18 to 29 in good health. Some clones in this sample may be carry-over from other donors' samples.

The V gene is TRBV29-1, the J gene TRBJ2-7; 9 bases agree with TRBD1. CDR1 is SQVTM, CDR2 ANQGSEA, per germline. This CDR3 comprises 13 residues. V lost 7 bases to trimming and J lost 4 bases; unmatched junction nucleotides: 8. The CDR3 loop reads CSARTGAIYEQYF. CDR3 coding DNA: TGCAGCGCACGGACAGGGGCCATTTACGAGCAGTACTTC.

CDR3 amino acids: CAAKIQGSYEQYF. CDR3 sequence (DNA): TGTGCCGCCAAAATACAGGGCTCCTACGAGCAGTACTTC. The chain carries TRBV28 and TRBJ2-7; weak D call: TRBD1 (6 bases). CDR1 is MDHEN, CDR2 SYDVKM, per germline. The CDR3 runs to 13 residues. The V and J ends lost 11 bases and 0 bases respectively, with 14 bases between them.

The CDR3 DNA follows: TGTGCCAGCAGCAGTAGCGGGAGGGCCGGGGAGAATGAGCAGTTCTTC. Amino acid sequence: CASSSSGRAGENEQFF. The chain carries TRBV7-8 and TRBJ2-1, with TRBD2 matching over 11 bases. Germline V gene lookup returns CDR1 SGHVS and CDR2 FQNEAQ. The CDR3 extends over 16 amino acids. J gave up 7 bases and V 5 bases, and 10 bases lay outside the gene matches.

For this clone: This same CDR3 is encoded by further DNA sequences in the sample. The V and J genes are TRBV27 and TRBJ2-1, with a possible D match to TRBD2 (6 bases). The CDR3 contains 14 residues. From germline, CDR1 is MNHEY and CDR2 SMNVEV (reference sequence). Trimming removed 3 bases at V and 2 bases at J, with 8 bases between. In nucleotides, the CDR3 is TGTGCCAGCAGTTTCGGGGGACCCTACAATGAGCAGTTCTTC. As protein: CASSFGGPYNEQFF.

The chain links TRBV7-8 to TRBJ2-3, with D hard to call. V was clipped by 1 base and J by 6 bases, with 23 bases between them. This CDR3 has 18 residues. Looked up from germline, CDR1 is SGHVS and CDR2 is FQNEAQ. The CDR3 nucleotides are TGTGCCAGCAGCTTAGGGAAAAGGACGGTGAAACTTTTGGATACGCAGTATTTT. Translation: CASSLGKRTVKLLDTQYF.

The gene calls are TRBV5-1 and TRBJ1-2, with a tentative D call TRBD1 (5 bases). Looked up from germline, CDR1 is SGHRS and CDR2 is YFSETQ. CDR3 length equals 16 residues. V lost 0 bases to trimming and J lost 3 bases, with 15 bases between them. In DNA, the CDR3 is TGCGCCAGCAGCTTGGCCCGGGGCTTGGGCGACTATGGCTACACCTTC. It is translated as CASSLARGLGDYGYTF.

The chain carries TRBV6-6 and TRBJ2-5, with a tentative D call TRBD1 (6 bases). CDR1 MNHNY and CDR2 SVGAGI come from the germline V gene (reference sequence). Trimming took off 4 bases at V and 5 bases at J, with 17 bases between the two ends. This CDR3 has 15 residues. CDR3 sequence (DNA): TGTGCCAGCAGTTCCCTAATGTCTCAGGGGGAGACCCAGTACTTC. It codes for CASSSLMSQGETQYF.

This clone was observed a single time. This chain joins TRBV2 and TRBJ2-2; TRBD1 agrees at 9 bases. This CDR3 spans 17 amino acids. Germline assignment: CDR1 SNHLY and CDR2 FYNNEI. V shed 6 bases and J 3 bases; nucleotides not matched to a gene: 11. CDR3: CASSLEDRGIYTGELFF. In DNA form, the CDR3 reads TGTGCCAGCAGCCTTGAAGACAGGGGGATATACACCGGGGAGCTGTTTTTT.

The chain employs TRBV28 and TRBJ2-1; 8 bases match TRBD2. The germline gives CDR1 MDHEN, CDR2 SYDVKM. The ends lost 7 bases at V and 8 bases at J; junction bases unmatched: 16. The CDR3 contains 16 residues. The CDR3 nucleotides read TGTGCCAGCACTAACCCCCGGGCAGCGGGGGTAGATGAGCAGTTCTTC. It yields the protein CASTNPRAAGVDEQFF.

The chain has TRBV7-9 and TRBJ2-7, with 13 bases identical to TRBD2. V lost 5 bases, J lost 6 bases, and 4 bases stayed unmatched. The CDR3 has 14 residues. Germline V lookup: CDR1 SEHNR, CDR2 FQNEAQ (reference sequence). The chain's CDR3 is CASSHGLAGAEQYF. CDR3 in DNA: TGTGCCAGCAGCCACGGACTAGCGGGAGCCGAGCAGTACTTC.

This chain connects TRBV2 to TRBJ2-7; TRBD2 matches at 10 bases. Trimming took 3 bases from V and 1 from J; bases not matched to a gene: 6. CDR3 length equals 16 residues. Germline-derived CDR1 and CDR2 are SNHLY and FYNNEI. DNA for the CDR3: TGTGCCAGCAGTGACGTGGCTAGCGGGGGATCCTACGAGCAGTACTTC. It codes for CASSDVASGGSYEQYF. The full variable domain, completed using reference TRBV2 and TRBJ2-7, is EPEVTQTPSHQVTQMGQEVILRCVPISNHLYFYWYRQILGQKVEFLVSFYNNEISEKSEIFDDQFSVERPDGSNFTLKIRSTKLEDSAMYFCASSDVASGGSYEQYFGPGTRLTVT.

J is TRBJ1-1 and V is TRBV13; TRBD1 is a possible D gene (5 bases). CDR3 length equals 14 residues. Germline CDR1 reads PRHDT; CDR2 reads FYEKMQ (reference sequence). The V end was cut by 6 bases, the J end by 0 bases, with 11 bases between. For the CDR3, the DNA is TGTGCCAGCAGGGGGGGTTGGATGAACACTGAAGCTTTCTTT. Translating it yields CASRGGWMNTEAFF.

The chain recombines TRBV6-6 with TRBJ2-1, with 12 positions matching TRBD2. Germline CDR1 MNHNY, CDR2 SVGAGI (reference sequence). The CDR3 totals 16 residues. V shed 6 bases, J shed 6 bases, and the junction held 9 bases outside the gene matches. Written as DNA, the CDR3 is TGTGCCAGCAGATACCTAGCGGGAGGGCCTTTCAATGAGCAGTTCTTC. Translation: CASRYLAGGPFNEQFF.

The rearrangement links TRBV19 to TRBJ1-5; maybe TRBD1 (6 bases). Deletions cut 0 bases from V and 2 bases from J, with 17 bases between. The germline gives CDR1 LNHDA, CDR2 SQIVND (reference sequence). This CDR3 region has 18 residues. CDR3 sequence reads: CASSIDPTGWERNQPQHF. In nucleotides, the CDR3 is TGTGCCAGTAGTATAGATCCCACAGGGTGGGAGCGCAATCAGCCCCAGCATTTT.

V gene TRBV7-9 combines with J gene TRBJ2-6; D perhaps matches TRBD1 (5 bases). CDR1 and CDR2 (germline): SEHNR, FQNEAQ (reference sequence). Trimming left V 11 bases short and J 0 bases short, with 17 bases between. The CDR3 consists of 16 residues. The CDR3: CAAVAGKPSGANVLTF. The CDR3 DNA is TGTGCCGCGGTGGCAGGGAAACCCTCTGGGGCCAACGTCCTGACTTTC.

This chain links TRBV29-1 with TRBJ2-3; D unclear. V shed 0 bases and J shed 3 bases, with 4 bases lying between them. The germline gives CDR1 SQVTM, CDR2 ANQGSEA. The CDR3 runs to 12 residues. The CDR3 sequence: CSVEDLTDTQYF. CDR3 nucleotide sequence: TGCAGCGTTGAAGATCTAACAGATACGCAGTATTTT.

The CDR3 sequence: CASRQGADEQYF. The CDR3 DNA reads as TGTGCCAGCAGACAGGGGGCCGACGAGCAGTACTTC. V gene TRBV11-2 combines with J gene TRBJ2-7, with TRBD1 matching 9 bases. CDR3 length: 12 amino acids. V gave up 6 bases and J gave up 5 bases; unmatched junction bases: 2. Germline V gene data show CDR1 as SGHAT and CDR2 as FQNNGV. The entire variable domain, with the rest obtained from reference TRBV11-2 and TRBJ2-7, is as follows: EAGVAQSPRYKIIEKRQSVAFWCNPISGHATLYWYQQILGQGPKLLIQFQNNGVVDDSQLPKDRFSAERLKGVDSTLKIQPAKLEDSAVYLCASRQGADEQYFGPGTRLTVT.

The V call is TRBV4-2, the J call TRBJ2-2; D uncertain. Looked up from germline, CDR1 is LGHNA and CDR2 is YNFKEQ. The length of the CDR3 is 15 residues. Between the trimmed V and J ends, which lost 8 bases and 2 bases, there was a span of 15 bases. The CDR3 spells CASQTPGPNTGELFF. In DNA form, the CDR3 reads TGTGCCAGCCAAACCCCCGGCCCCAACACCGGGGAGCTGTTTTTT.

The CDR3 reads CASSSPEKGANVLTF. In DNA, the CDR3 is TGTGCCAGCAGCTCCCCGGAGAAGGGGGCCAACGTCCTGACTTTC. The chain carries TRBV7-9 and TRBJ2-6; D call uncertain. Trimming pared 4 bases from V and 4 bases from J, leaving 11 bases between. The CDR3 is 15 residues long. The V gene's germline CDR1 is SEHNR and CDR2 FQNEAQ (reference sequence).

This chain uses TRBV19 with TRBJ2-7; 9 bases are shared with TRBD2. CDR3 length: 17 residues. Trimming removed 1 base from V and 4 bases from J; junction bases left unmatched: 11. Germline assignment: CDR1 LNHDA and CDR2 SQIVND (reference sequence). CDR3 residues: CASSIASPLAGLYEQYF. CDR3 DNA sequence: TGTGCCAGTAGTATAGCCAGCCCACTAGCGGGTTTGTACGAGCAGTACTTC. Supplemented by reference TRBV19 and TRBJ2-7, the full variable domain reads DGGITQSPKYLFRKEGQNVTLSCEQNLNHDAMYWYRQDPGQGLRLIYYSQIVNDFQKGDIAEGYSVSREKKESFPLTVTSAQKNPTAFYLCASSIASPLAGLYEQYFGPGTRLTVT.

This chain uses TRBV6-5 with TRBJ2-3; D is possibly TRBD2 (5 bases). V was shortened by 7 bases and J by 1 base, with 12 bases between the two germline ends. Germline lookup yields CDR1 MNHEY and CDR2 SVGAGI. The CDR3 totals 14 residues. The CDR3 loop reads CASTPSGGTDTQYF. The CDR3 DNA reads TGTGCCAGCACCCCATCCGGGGGCACAGATACGCAGTATTTT.

The chain recombines TRBV6-5 with TRBJ2-7, with D maybe TRBD1 (7 bases). Germline lookup yields CDR1 MNHEY and CDR2 SVGAGI. This CDR3 contains 15 residues. V lost 2 bases, J lost 2 bases, and 13 bases lay in between. CDR3 bases: TGTGCCAGCAGTTACGGTGGAGGGGGCGCCTACGAGCAGTACTTC. As protein: CASSYGGGGAYEQYF.

Comment on this clone: The same CDR3 is also encoded by other DNA sequences in this sample. The V and J genes are TRBV14 and TRBJ2-1, with D perhaps matching TRBD2 (5 bases). V lost 4 bases, J lost 4 bases, and 8 bases lay in between. Germline CDR1 reads SGHDN; CDR2 reads FVKESK. This CDR3 comprises 13 residues. Here the CDR3 DNA reads TGTGCCAGCAGCCCCACGGGGTACAATGAGCAGTTCTTC. Translating it yields CASSPTGYNEQFF.

This clone was recorded once. This chain joins TRBV4-3 and TRBJ1-6; TRBD1 is a possible D gene (6 bases). This CDR3 spans 15 amino acids. Trimming took 0 bases from V and 8 from J, leaving 11 bases between them. Germline V gene data show CDR1 as LGHNA and CDR2 as YSLEER. For the CDR3, the DNA is TGCGCCAGCAGCCAAGATAGAGGGGGATATTCACCCCTCCACTTT. Translated, it gives CASSQDRGGYSPLHF.

Of note for this clone: Distinct nucleotide sequences in the sample also encode this CDR3. The V call is TRBV9, the J call TRBJ2-7; no definite D call. CDR1 and CDR2 (germline): SGDLS, YYNGEE. This CDR3 has 13 amino acids. Trimming cost V 4 bases and J 2 bases, with 10 bases left between them. CDR3 region: CASSISGTYEQYF. CDR3 in DNA: TGTGCCAGCAGCATATCCGGCACCTACGAGCAGTACTTC.